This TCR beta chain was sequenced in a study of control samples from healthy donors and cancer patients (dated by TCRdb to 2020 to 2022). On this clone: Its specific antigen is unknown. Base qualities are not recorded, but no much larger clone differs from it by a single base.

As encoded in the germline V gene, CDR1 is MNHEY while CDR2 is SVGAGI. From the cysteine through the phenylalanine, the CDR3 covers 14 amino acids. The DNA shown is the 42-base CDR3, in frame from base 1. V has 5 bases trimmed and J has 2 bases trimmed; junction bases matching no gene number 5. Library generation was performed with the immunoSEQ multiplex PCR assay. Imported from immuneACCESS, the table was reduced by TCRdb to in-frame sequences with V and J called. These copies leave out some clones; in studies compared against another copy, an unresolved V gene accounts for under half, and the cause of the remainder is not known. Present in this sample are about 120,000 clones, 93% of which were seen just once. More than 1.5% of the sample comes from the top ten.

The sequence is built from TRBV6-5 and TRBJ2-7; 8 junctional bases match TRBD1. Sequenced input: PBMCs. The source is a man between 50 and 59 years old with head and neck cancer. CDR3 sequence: CASSPGTGPYEQYF. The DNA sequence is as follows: TGTGCCAGCAGTCCCGGGACAGGTCCCTACGAGCAGTACTTC.